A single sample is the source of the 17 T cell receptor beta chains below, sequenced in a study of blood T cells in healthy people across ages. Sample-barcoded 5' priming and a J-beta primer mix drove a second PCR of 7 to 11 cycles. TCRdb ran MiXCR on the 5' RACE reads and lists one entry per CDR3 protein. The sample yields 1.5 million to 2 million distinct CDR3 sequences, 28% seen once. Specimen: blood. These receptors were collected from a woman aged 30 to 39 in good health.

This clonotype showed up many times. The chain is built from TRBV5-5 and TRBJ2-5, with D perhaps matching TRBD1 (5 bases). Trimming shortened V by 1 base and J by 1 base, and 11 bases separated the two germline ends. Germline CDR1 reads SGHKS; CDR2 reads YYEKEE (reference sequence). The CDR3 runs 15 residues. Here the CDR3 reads CASSLQGGGQETQYF. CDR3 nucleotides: TGTGCCAGCAGCTTGCAGGGCGGCGGCCAAGAGACCCAGTACTTC.

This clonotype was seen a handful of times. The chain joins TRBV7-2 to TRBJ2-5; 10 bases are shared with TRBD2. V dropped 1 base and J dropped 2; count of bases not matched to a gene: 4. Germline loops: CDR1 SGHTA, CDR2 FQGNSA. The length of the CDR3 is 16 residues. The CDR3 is CASSLGSAGGQETQYF. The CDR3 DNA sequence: TGTGCCAGCAGCTTAGGATCAGCGGGGGGGCAAGAGACCCAGTACTTC.

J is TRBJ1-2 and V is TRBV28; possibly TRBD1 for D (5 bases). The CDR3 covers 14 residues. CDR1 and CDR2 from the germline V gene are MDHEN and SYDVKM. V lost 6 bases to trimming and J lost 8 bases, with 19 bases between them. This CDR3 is CASREVGRSWGYTF. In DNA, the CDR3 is TGTGCCAGCAGGGAAGTGGGGCGCAGTTGGGGCTACACCTTC.

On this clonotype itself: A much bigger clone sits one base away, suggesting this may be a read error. The CDR3 sequence: CASSQERVSYNEQYF. Written as DNA, the CDR3 is TGCGCCAGCAGCCAAGAGCGGGTTAGCTACAATGAGCAGTACTTC. The genes are TRBV4-1 and TRBJ2-1, with D maybe TRBD2 (5 bases). The J call may be wrong; the DNA end is better matched by TRBJ2-7. Germline CDR1 MGHRA, CDR2 YSYEKL. This CDR3 spans 15 amino acids.

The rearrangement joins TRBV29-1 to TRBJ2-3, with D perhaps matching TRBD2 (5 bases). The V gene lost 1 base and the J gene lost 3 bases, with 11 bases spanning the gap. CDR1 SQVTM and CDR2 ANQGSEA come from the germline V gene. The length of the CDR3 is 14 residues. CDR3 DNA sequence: TGCAGCGTTGAAGCCGGGATAGGGACAGATACGCAGTATTTT. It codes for CSVEAGIGTDTQYF.

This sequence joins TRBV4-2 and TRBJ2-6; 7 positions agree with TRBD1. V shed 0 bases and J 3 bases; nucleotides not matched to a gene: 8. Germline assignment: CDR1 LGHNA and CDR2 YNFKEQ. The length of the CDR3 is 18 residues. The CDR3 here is CASSQDNEGAGGANVLTF. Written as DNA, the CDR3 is TGTGCCAGCAGCCAAGATAATGAGGGGGCTGGTGGGGCCAACGTCCTGACTTTC.

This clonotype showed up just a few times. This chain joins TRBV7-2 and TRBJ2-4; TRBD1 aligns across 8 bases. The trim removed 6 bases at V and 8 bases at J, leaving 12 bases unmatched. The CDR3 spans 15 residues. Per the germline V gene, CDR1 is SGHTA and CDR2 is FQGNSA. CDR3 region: CASSYQGADGYIQYF. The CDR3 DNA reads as TGTGCCAGCAGTTATCAGGGGGCCGACGGGTACATTCAGTACTTC. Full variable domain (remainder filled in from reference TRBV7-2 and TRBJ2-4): GAGVSQSPSNKVTEKGKDVELRCDPISGHTALYWYRQSLGQGLEFLIYFQGNSAPDKSGLPSDRFSAERTGGSVSTLTIQRTQQEDSAVYLCASSYQGADGYIQYFGAGTRLSVL.

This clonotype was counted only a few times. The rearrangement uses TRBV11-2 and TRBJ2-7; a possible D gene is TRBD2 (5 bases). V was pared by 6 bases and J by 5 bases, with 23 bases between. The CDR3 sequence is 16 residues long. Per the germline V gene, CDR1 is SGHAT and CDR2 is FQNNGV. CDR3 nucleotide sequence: TGTGCCAGCAGATCCCGAGGGAGTCTAATTACGGACGAGCAGTACTTC. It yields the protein CASRSRGSLITDEQYF.

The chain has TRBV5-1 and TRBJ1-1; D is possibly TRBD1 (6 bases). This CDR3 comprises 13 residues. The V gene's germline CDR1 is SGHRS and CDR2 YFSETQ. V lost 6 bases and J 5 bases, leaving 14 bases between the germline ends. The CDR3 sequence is CASKEGQGTEAFF. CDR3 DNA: TGCGCCAGCAAAGAGGGGCAGGGGACTGAAGCTTTCTTT.

The CDR3 DNA follows: TGTGCCAGCAGTTTAAACCCCCAGAAGCGGGGGGGCACAGATACGCAGTATTTT. The encoded protein is CASSLNPQKRGGTDTQYF. The chain couples TRBV12-3 or TRBV12-4 to TRBJ2-3, with 9 bases identical to TRBD2. V lost 2 bases and J lost 1; bases outside the gene matches: 10. This CDR3 comprises 18 residues.

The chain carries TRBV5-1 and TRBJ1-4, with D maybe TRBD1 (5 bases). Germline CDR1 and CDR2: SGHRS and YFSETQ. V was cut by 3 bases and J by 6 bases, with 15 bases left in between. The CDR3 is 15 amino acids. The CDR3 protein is CASSSPDSADEKLFF. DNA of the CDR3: TGCGCCAGCAGCTCCCCAGACAGCGCCGATGAAAAACTGTTTTTT.

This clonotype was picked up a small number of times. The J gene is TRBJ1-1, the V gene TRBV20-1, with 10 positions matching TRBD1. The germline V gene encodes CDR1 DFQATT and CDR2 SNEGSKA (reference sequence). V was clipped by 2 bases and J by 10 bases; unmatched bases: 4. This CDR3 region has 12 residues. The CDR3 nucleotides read TGCAGTGCTAGAAAGGGACAGGGGAGAGCTTTCTTT. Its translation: CSARKGQGRAFF.

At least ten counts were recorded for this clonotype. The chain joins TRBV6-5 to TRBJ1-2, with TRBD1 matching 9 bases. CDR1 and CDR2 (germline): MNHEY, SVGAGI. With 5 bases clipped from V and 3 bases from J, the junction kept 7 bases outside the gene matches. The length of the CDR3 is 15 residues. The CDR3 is CASSPGQGIYYGYTF. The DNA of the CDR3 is TGTGCCAGCAGTCCGGGACAGGGTATATACTATGGCTACACCTTC.

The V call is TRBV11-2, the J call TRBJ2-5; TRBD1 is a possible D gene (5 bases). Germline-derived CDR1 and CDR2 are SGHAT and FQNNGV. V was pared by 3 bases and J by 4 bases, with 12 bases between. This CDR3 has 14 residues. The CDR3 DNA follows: TGTGCCAGCAGCTTGACCGACACAGGAGAGACCCAGTACTTC. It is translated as CASSLTDTGETQYF.

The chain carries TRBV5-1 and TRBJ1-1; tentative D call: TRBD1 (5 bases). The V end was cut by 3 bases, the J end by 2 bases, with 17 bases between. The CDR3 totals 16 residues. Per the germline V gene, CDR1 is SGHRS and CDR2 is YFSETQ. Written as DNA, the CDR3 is TGCGCCAGCAGCTCGGGAGTAATGACAGCTAACACTGAAGCTTTCTTT. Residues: CASSSGVMTANTEAFF.

The CDR3 DNA is TGCGCCAGCAGCCAAGAGGGACAGCGTCACGAGCAGTACTTC. Translating it yields CASSQEGQRHEQYF. The chain couples TRBV4-3 to TRBJ2-7, with 7 bases aligning to TRBD1. Germline V gives CDR1 LGHNA, CDR2 YSLEER. Germline trimming cut 0 bases from V and 5 bases from J; bases unmatched to any gene: 4. The length of the CDR3 is 14 residues.

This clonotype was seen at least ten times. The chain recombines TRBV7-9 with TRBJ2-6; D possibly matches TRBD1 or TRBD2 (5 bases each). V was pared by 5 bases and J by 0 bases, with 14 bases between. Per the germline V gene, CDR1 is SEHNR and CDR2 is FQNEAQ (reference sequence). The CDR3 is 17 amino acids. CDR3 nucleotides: TGTGCCAGCAGCCTCGGTGCAGGGAGCTCTGGGGCCAACGTCCTGACTTTC. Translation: CASSLGAGSSGANVLTF.